This TCR beta chain was captured by sequencing in a study of blood T cell repertoires in COVID-19. Trimming left V 4 bases short and J 4 bases short, with 19 bases between. This CDR3 has 16 residues. In germline, CDR1 is MGHRA, CDR2 YSYEKL. In the original workflow: Researchers report that nucleated cell counts were estimated from reference gene primer amplification. TCRdb's copy holds only in-frame clones and misses some; the assay was immunoSEQ multiplex PCR. V, J and clone size are taken as reported in that table, and D and trimming were inferred from the DNA itself. Among 30,000 to 45,000 clones listed, about 86% were seen once.

The sequence was obtained from a woman aged 65 to 85 with active COVID-19. The specimen was peripheral blood. This chain links TRBV4-1 with TRBJ2-5, with a tentative D call TRBD1 (6 bases). The CDR3 sequence: CASSRIGGRGPETQYF. CDR3 nucleotide sequence: TGCGCCAGCAGCCGGATAGGGGGACGGGGCCCAGAGACCCAGTACTTC.